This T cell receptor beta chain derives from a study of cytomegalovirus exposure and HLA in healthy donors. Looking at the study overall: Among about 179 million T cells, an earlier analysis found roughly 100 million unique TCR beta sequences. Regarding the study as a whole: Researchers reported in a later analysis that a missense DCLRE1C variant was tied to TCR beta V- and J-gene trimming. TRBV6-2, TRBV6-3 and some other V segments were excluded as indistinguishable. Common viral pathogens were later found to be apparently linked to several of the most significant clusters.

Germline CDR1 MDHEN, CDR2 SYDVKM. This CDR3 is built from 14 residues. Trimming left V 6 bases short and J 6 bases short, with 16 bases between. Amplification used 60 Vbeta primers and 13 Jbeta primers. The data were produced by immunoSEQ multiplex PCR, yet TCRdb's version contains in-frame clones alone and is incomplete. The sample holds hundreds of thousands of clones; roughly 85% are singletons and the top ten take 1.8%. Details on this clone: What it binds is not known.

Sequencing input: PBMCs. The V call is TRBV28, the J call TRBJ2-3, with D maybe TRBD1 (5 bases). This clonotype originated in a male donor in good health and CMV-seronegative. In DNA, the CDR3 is TGTGCCAGCAGCTCCCATGCAAGACAGGATACGCAGTATTTT. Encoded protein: CASSSHARQDTQYF.